These T cell receptor beta chains were read from a single sample in a study of blood T cells in healthy people across ages. TCRdb processed the 5' RACE reads anew with MiXCR; each CDR3 protein has one entry. Of about 510,000 distinct CDR3 sequences in the sample, about 27% are singletons; the top ten hold 3.6%. Another study also made use of these data, one on T cells of mothers and their children.

The sample was blood. These receptors were collected from a boy aged 2-15 years in good health. Each CDR3 is given without its conserved first and last residue.

V gene,CDR3 protein
TRBV30,AWSGLAGVLDTQY
TRBV3-1,ASSPTGDANQPQH
TRBV7-8,ASSLEVGARDEQF
TRBV20-1,SARAGFGNTIY
TRBV6-6,ASSYRGNNEKLF
TRBV27,ASSATEYEQY
TRBV12-3/TRBV12-4,ASSPGLSTDAQY
TRBV12-3/TRBV12-4,ASSLSGGLSEQY
TRBV28,ASSLDSSNTGELF
TRBV3-1,ASSRTDRANNEKLF
TRBV7-9,ASSFRDRAYEKLF
TRBV14,ASSRLPGLAVGDTQY
TRBV4-3,ASSQGPPRIPDTQY
TRBV9,ASSVDWRDNYGYT
TRBV18,ASSPGTENSGNTIY
TRBV29-1,SVELGADTQY
TRBV6-6,ASSYRQGQSPLH
TRBV7-2,ASSPQANQPQH
TRBV27,ASSSTLYNEQF
TRBV12-1,ASSFGKRGNTEAF
TRBV6-1,ASSDWGDGYT
TRBV20-1,SATRGTDTQY
TRBV5-1,ASSLAPGRSHEQY
TRBV6-6,ASSFLGQGTAGERL
TRBV3-1,ASSQESHEQY
TRBV27,ASSLSTSARYNEQF
TRBV5-5,ASSAGQASNQPQH
TRBV9,ASSPRTSGTGDTQY
TRBV29-1,SVGLSWASLQETQY
TRBV25-1,ASSETGTAYEQY
TRBV30,AWHPPGTAKNIQY